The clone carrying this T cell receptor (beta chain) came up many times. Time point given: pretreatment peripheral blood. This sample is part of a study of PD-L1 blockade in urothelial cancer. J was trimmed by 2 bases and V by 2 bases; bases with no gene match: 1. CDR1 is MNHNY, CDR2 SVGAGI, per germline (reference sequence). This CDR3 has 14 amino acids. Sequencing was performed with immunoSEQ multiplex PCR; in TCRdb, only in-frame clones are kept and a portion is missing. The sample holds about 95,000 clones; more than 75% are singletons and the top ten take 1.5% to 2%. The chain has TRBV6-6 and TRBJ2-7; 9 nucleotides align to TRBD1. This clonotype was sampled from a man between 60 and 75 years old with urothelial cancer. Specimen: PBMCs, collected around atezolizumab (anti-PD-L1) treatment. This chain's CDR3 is CASSYGDRAYEQYF. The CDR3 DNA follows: TGTGCCAGCAGTTACGGGGACAGGGCCTACGAGCAGTACTTC.